The rows below give T cell receptor beta chains drawn from one sample of a study of shared clonotypes between healthy human individuals. Here immunoSEQ multiplex PCR was the method, and the copy in TCRdb shows in-frame clones only, minus some. The sample holds some 1 million clones, around 74% seen once. The sequenced material came from memory CD4+ T cells sorted from blood. The receptors were gathered from a man between 18 and 29 years old in good health. The CDR3 runs from the conserved cysteine through the conserved F or W.

V gene: TRBV18
J gene: TRBJ2-7
CDR3 protein: CASSPGGETSSYEQYF

V gene: TRBV6-5
J gene: TRBJ2-7
CDR3 protein: CASSGGAPRYEQYF

V gene: TRBV19
J gene: TRBJ2-7
CDR3 protein: CASSMDSRGYEQYF

V gene: TRBV27
J gene: TRBJ2-7
CDR3 protein: CASRKIWSSYEQYF

V gene: TRBV7-9
J gene: TRBJ1-1
CDR3 protein: CASSFSGIEAFF

V gene: TRBV6-1
J gene: TRBJ1-2
CDR3 protein: CASSDPSWRRGLGGYTF

V gene: TRBV11-2
J gene: TRBJ2-5
CDR3 protein: CASSLVGGRAVQETQYF

V gene: TRBV7-2
J gene: TRBJ1-4
CDR3 protein: CASSLGPNEKLFF

V gene: TRBV7-2
J gene: TRBJ2-5
CDR3 protein: CASSQTGGWETQYF

V gene: TRBV19
J gene: TRBJ1-2
CDR3 protein: CASSSASRGDYGYTF

V gene: TRBV6-1
J gene: TRBJ2-7
CDR3 protein: CASSEGPPLDEQYF

V gene: TRBV2
J gene: TRBJ1-1
CDR3 protein: CASHPTVPEAFF

V gene: TRBV28
J gene: TRBJ1-2
CDR3 protein: CASSLLKGHYGYTF

V gene: TRBV9
J gene: TRBJ1-5
CDR3 protein: CASSVAMVRQNQPQHF

V gene: TRBV19
J gene: TRBJ1-1
CDR3 protein: CASKRTRAMNTEAFF

V gene: TRBV5-1
J gene: TRBJ1-1
CDR3 protein: CASSRGLGTEAFF

V gene: TRBV4-3
J gene: TRBJ2-3
CDR3 protein: CASSQGMDGTFTNTQYF

V gene: TRBV6-1
J gene: TRBJ1-2
CDR3 protein: CASSPGSSNYGYTF

V gene: TRBV6-1
J gene: TRBJ2-3
CDR3 protein: CASSGPSSLPTLTDTQYF

V gene: TRBV5-4
J gene: TRBJ1-4
CDR3 protein: CASSLEGRRVEKLFF

V gene: TRBV27
J gene: TRBJ2-7
CDR3 protein: CASRTGGRYEQYF

V gene: TRBV7-2
J gene: TRBJ2-2
CDR3 protein: CASSLSSGTGELFF

V gene: TRBV9
J gene: TRBJ2-7
CDR3 protein: CASSVEGQGAYEQYF

V gene: TRBV27
J gene: TRBJ2-5
CDR3 protein: CASSLSVRGQETQYF

V gene: TRBV7-8
J gene: TRBJ1-2
CDR3 protein: CASRETGTGRGYTF

V gene: TRBV5-1
J gene: TRBJ2-5
CDR3 protein: CASSLDSRGETQYF

V gene: TRBV5-1
J gene: TRBJ1-2
CDR3 protein: CASSFEGFNYGYTF

V gene: TRBV5-1
J gene: TRBJ1-1
CDR3 protein: CASSLAGTMNTEAFF

V gene: TRBV29-1
J gene: TRBJ1-1
CDR3 protein: CSGRTGGNTEAFF

V gene: TRBV21-1
J gene: TRBJ2-7
CDR3 protein: CASSTSGTVLVEQYF

V gene: TRBV2
J gene: TRBJ2-1
CDR3 protein: CASSEGGQVNHNEQFF

V gene: TRBV18
J gene: TRBJ2-7
CDR3 protein: CASSPTGPGTGARVEYF

V gene: TRBV5-4
J gene: TRBJ2-5
CDR3 protein: CASSLELAGSETQYF

V gene: TRBV27
J gene: TRBJ2-5
CDR3 protein: CASSYTGSQETQYF

V gene: TRBV4-1
J gene: TRBJ1-1
CDR3 protein: CASSQDVPPQITEAFF

V gene: TRBV7-6
J gene: TRBJ2-5
CDR3 protein: CASSSHTSRETQYF

V gene: TRBV5-1
J gene: TRBJ2-2
CDR3 protein: CASSETGMVTGELFF

V gene: TRBV5-6
J gene: TRBJ2-7
CDR3 protein: CASSPGRRSEQYF

V gene: TRBV4-1
J gene: TRBJ2-5
CDR3 protein: CASSQDASGAQETQYF

V gene: TRBV18
J gene: TRBJ1-2
CDR3 protein: CASSPKDRAYGYTF

V gene: TRBV5-4
J gene: TRBJ2-3
CDR3 protein: CASSITASTDTQYF

V gene: TRBV4-3
J gene: TRBJ1-2
CDR3 protein: CASSQAYTGGYTF

V gene: TRBV6-1
J gene: TRBJ1-6
CDR3 protein: CASRDFTGNSPLHF

V gene: TRBV28
J gene: TRBJ2-7
CDR3 protein: CASSRYRGYEQYF

V gene: TRBV27
J gene: TRBJ2-7
CDR3 protein: CASSPSILIGQYF

V gene: TRBV29-1
J gene: TRBJ2-3
CDR3 protein: CSTRQGMGTDTQYF

V gene: TRBV7-9
J gene: TRBJ2-1
CDR3 protein: CASSPPREWDNEQFF

V gene: TRBV28
J gene: TRBJ1-5
CDR3 protein: CASRRDRALSGGNQPQHF